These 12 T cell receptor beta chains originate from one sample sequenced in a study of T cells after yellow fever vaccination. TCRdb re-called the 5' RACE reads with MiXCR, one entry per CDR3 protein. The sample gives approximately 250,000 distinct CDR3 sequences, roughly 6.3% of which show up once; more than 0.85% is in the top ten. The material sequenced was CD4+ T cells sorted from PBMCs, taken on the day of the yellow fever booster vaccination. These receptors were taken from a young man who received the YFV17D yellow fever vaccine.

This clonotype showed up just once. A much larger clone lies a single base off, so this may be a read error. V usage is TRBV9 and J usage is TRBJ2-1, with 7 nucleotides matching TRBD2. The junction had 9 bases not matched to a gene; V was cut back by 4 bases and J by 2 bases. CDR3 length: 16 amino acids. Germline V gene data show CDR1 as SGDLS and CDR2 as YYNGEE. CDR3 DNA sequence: TGTGCCAGCAGCATATCTGGTGGACTAGCCTACAATGAGCAGTTCTTC. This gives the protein CASSISGGLAYNEQFF.

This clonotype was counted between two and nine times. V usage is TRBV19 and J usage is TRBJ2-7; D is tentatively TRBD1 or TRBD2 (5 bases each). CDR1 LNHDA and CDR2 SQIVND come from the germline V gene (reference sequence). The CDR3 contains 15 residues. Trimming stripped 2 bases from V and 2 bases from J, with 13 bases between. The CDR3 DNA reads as TGTGCCAGTAGTATAAACCCGGGGCCTACCTACGAGCAGTACTTC. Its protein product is CASSINPGPTYEQYF.

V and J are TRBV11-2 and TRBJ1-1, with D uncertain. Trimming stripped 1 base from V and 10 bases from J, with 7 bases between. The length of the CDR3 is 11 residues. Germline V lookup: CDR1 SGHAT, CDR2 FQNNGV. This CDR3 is CASSLGEGAFF. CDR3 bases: TGTGCCAGCAGCTTAGGGGAGGGAGCTTTCTTT.

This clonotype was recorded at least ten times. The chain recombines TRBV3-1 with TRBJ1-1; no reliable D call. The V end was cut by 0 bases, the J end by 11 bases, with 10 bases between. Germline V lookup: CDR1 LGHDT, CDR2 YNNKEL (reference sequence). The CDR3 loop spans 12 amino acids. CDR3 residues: CASSQDLGTAFF. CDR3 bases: TGTGCCAGCAGCCAAGACCTGGGCACGGCTTTCTTT.

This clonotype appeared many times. CDR3 amino acids: CASSPRQAGSYEQYF. The DNA of the CDR3 is TGTGCCAGCAGCCCTAGGCAGGCGGGCTCCTACGAGCAGTACTTC. This rearrangement joins TRBV7-2 to TRBJ2-7, with D possibly being TRBD2 (5 bases). Trimming took 5 bases from V and 0 from J, leaving 14 bases between them. CDR1 and CDR2 from the germline V gene are SGHTA and FQGNSA. CDR3 length: 15 residues.

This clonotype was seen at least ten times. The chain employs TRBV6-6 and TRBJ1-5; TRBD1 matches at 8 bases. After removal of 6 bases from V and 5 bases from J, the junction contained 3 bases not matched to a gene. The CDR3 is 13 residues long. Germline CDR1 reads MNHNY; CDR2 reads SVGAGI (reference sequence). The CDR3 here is CASSGQGDQPQHF. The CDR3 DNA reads TGTGCCAGCAGCGGACAGGGCGATCAGCCCCAGCATTTT.

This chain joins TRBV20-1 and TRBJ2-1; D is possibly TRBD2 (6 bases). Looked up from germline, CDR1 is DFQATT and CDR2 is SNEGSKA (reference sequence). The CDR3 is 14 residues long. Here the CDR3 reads CSTAGGNRYNEQFF. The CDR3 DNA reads TGCAGCACCGCGGGCGGGAATCGATACAATGAGCAGTTCTTC.

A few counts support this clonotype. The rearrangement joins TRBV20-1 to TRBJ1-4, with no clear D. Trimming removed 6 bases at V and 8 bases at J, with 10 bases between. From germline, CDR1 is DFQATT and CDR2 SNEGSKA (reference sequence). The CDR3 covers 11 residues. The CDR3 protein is CSAGGEEKLFF. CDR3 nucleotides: TGCAGTGCCGGCGGGGAGGAAAAACTGTTTTTT.

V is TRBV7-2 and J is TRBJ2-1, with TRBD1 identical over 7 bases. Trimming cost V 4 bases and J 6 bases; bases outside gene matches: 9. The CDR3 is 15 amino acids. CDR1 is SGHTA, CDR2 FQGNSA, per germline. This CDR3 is CASSYSGTAPNEQFF. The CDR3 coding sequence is TGTGCCAGCAGCTACAGTGGGACAGCTCCCAATGAGCAGTTCTTC.

The CDR3 nucleotides are TGTGCCAGTAGTGACAGGGGGCGCGGCAATCAGCCCCAGCATTTT. The encoded protein is CASSDRGRGNQPQHF. The chain is built from TRBV19 and TRBJ1-5, with TRBD1 matching over 10 bases. Trimming removed 5 bases from V and 2 bases from J; junction bases left unmatched: 3. This CDR3 region has 15 residues. Germline V gene lookup returns CDR1 LNHDA and CDR2 SQIVND (reference sequence).

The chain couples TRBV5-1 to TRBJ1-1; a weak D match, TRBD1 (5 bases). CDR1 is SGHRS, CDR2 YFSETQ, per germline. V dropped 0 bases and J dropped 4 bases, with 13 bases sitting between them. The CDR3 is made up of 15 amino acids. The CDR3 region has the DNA TGCGCCAGCAGCTTGGCCGAGGGGTTTGCCACTGAAGCTTTCTTT. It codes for CASSLAEGFATEAFF.

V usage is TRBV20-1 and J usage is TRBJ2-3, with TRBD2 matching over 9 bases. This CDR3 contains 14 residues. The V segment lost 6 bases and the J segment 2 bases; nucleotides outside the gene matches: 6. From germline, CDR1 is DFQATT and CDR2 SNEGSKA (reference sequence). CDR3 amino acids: CSAGPSGNTDTQYF. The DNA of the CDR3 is TGCAGTGCCGGGCCTAGCGGGAACACAGATACGCAGTATTTT.